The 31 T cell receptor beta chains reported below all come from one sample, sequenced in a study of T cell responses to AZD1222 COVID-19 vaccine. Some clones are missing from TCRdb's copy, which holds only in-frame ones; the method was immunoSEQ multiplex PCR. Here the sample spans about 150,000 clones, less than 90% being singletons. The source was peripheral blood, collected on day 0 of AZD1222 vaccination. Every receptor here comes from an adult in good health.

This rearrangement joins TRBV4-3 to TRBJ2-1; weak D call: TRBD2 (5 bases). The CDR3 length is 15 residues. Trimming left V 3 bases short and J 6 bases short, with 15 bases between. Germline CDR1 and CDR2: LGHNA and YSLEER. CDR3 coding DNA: TGCGCCAGCAGCCAGGACGGGGTTACACCCAATGAGCAGTTCTTC. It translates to CASSQDGVTPNEQFF.

The CDR3 region has the DNA TGTGCCATCAGCCCCCCGGGGGGCCAGAACACTGAAGCTTTCTTT. The encoded protein is CAISPPGGQNTEAFF. The rearrangement joins TRBV10-3 to TRBJ1-1, with a possible D match to TRBD1 (6 bases). Trimming took off 6 bases at V and 1 base at J, with 15 bases between the two ends. The CDR3 runs 15 residues. From germline, CDR1 is ENHRY and CDR2 SYGVKD.

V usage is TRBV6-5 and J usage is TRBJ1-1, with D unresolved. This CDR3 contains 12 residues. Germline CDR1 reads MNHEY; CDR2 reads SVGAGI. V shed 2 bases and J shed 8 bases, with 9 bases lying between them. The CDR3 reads CASSYGWGEAFF. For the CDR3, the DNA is TGTGCCAGCAGTTACGGGTGGGGAGAAGCTTTCTTT.

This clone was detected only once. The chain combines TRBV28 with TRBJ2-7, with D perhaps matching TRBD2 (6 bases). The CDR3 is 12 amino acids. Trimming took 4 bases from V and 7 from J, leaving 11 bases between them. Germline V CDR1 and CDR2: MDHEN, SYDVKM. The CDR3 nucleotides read TGTGCCAGCAGTTCGGGACTGGGGGAGCAGTACTTC. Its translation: CASSSGLGEQYF.

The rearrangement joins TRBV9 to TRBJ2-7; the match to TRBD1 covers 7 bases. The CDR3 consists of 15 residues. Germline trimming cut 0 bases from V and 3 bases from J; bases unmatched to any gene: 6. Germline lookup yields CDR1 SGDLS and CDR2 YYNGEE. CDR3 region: CASSVGDREYYEQYF. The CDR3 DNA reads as TGTGCCAGCAGCGTAGGGGACAGAGAGTACTACGAGCAGTACTTC.

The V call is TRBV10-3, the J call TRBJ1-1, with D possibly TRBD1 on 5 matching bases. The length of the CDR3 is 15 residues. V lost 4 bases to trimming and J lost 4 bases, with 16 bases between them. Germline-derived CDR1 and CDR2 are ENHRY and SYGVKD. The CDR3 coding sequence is TGTGCCATCAGTGTTGGGGGGGGTATAACCACTGAAGCTTTCTTT. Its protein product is CAISVGGGITTEAFF.

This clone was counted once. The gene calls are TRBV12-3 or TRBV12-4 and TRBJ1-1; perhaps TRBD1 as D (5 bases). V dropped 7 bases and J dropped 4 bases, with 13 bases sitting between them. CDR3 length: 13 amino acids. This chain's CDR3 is CASNQGFPTEAFF. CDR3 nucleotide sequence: TGTGCCAGCAATCAGGGTTTTCCCACTGAAGCTTTCTTT.

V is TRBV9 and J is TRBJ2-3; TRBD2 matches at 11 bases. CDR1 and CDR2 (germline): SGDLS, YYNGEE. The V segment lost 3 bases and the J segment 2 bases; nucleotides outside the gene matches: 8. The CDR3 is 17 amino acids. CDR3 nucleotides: TGTGCCAGCAGCGCTTCCCCTAGCGGGGGGCCCACAGATACGCAGTATTTT. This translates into CASSASPSGGPTDTQYF. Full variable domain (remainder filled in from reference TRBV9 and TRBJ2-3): DSGVTQTPKHLITATGQRVTLRCSPRSGDLSVYWYQQSLDQGLQFLIQYYNGEERAKGNILERFSAQQFPDLHSELNLSSLELGDSALYFCASSASPSGGPTDTQYFGPGTRLTVL.

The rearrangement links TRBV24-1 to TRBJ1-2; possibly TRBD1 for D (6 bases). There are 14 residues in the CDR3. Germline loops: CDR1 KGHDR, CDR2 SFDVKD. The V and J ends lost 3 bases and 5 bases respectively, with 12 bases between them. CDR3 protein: CATSDLQGGYGYTF. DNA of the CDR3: TGTGCCACCAGTGATCTACAGGGAGGATATGGCTACACCTTC.

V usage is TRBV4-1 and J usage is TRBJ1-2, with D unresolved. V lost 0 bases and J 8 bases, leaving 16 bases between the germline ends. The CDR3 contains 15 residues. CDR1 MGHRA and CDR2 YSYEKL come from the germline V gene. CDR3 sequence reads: CASSQDAVILAGYTF. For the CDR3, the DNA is TGCGCCAGCAGCCAAGATGCGGTGATCCTAGCGGGCTACACCTTC.

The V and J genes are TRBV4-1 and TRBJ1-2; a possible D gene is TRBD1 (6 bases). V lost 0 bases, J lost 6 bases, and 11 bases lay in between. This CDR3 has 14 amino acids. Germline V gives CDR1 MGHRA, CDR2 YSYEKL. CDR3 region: CASSQEEGGDGYTF. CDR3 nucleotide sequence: TGCGCCAGCAGCCAAGAAGAAGGGGGGGATGGCTACACCTTC.

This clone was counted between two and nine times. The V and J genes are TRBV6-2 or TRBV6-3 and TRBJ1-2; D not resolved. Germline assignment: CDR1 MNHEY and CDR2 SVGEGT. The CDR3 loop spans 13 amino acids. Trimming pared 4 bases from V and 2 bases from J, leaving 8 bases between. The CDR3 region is CASSSGRNYGYTF. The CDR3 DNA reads TGTGCCAGCAGTTCCGGACGGAACTATGGCTACACCTTC.

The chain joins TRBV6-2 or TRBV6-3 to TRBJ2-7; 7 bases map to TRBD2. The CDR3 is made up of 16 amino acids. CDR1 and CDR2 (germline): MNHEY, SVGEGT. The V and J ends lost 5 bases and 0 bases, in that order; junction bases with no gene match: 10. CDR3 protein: CASSMPRTRSSYEQYF. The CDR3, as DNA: TGTGCCAGCAGTATGCCCAGGACTAGAAGCTCCTACGAGCAGTACTTC.

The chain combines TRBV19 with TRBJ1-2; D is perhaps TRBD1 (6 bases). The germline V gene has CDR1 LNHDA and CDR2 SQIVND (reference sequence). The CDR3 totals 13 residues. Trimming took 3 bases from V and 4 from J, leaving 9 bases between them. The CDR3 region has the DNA TGTGCCAGTAGTATCGTACAGGGCTATGGCTACACCTTC. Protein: CASSIVQGYGYTF.

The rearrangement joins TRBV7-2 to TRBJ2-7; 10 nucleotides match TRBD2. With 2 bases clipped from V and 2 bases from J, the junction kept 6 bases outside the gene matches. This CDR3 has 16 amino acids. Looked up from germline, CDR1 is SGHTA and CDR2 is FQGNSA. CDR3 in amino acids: CASSLTVAGGPYEQYF. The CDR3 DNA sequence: TGTGCCAGCAGCTTAACCGTAGCGGGGGGCCCCTACGAGCAGTACTTC.

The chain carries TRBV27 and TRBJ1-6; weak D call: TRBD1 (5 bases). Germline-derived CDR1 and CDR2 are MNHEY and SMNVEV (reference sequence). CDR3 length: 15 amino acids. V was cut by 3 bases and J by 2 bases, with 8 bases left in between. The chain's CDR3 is CASSFGGTYNSPLHF. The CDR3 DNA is TGTGCCAGCAGTTTCGGGGGGACCTATAATTCACCCCTCCACTTT.

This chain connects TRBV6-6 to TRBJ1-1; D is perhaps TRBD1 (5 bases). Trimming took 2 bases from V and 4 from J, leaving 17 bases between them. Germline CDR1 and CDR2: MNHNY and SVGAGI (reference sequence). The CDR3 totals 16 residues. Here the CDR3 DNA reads TGTGCCAGCAGTTACCCTTCGACGGGGAGGGGCACTGAAGCTTTCTTT. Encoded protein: CASSYPSTGRGTEAFF.

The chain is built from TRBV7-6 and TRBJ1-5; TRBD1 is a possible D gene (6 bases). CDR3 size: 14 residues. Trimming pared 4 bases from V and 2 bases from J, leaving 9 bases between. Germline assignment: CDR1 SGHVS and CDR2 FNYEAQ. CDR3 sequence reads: CASSSDSGNQPQHF. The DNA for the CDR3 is TGTGCCAGCAGCTCGGACAGTGGCAATCAGCCCCAGCATTTT.

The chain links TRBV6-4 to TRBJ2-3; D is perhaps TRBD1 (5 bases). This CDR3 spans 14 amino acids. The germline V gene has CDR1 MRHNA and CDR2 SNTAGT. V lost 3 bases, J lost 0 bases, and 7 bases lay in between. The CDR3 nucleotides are TGTGCCAGCAGTGAGGCAGGGAGCACAGATACGCAGTATTTT. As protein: CASSEAGSTDTQYF.

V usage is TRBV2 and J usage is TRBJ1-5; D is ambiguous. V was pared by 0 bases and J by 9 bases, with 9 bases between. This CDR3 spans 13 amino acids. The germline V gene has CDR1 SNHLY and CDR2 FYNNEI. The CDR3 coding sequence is TGTGCCAGCAGTGAAGCGCTTCTGGGGCCCCAGCATTTT. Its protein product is CASSEALLGPQHF.

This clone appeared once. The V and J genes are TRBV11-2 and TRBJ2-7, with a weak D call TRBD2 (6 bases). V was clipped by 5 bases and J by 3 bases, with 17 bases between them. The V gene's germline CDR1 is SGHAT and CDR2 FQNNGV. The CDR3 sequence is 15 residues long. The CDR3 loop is CASSRGEAKSYEQYF. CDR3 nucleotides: TGTGCCAGCAGCCGCGGGGAGGCAAAAAGCTACGAGCAGTACTTC.

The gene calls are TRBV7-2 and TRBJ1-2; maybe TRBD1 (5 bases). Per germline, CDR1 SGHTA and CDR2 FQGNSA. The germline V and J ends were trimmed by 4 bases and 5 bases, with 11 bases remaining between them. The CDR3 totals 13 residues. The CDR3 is CASSYEGIYGYTF. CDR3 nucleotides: TGTGCCAGCAGCTACGAGGGGATATATGGCTACACCTTC.

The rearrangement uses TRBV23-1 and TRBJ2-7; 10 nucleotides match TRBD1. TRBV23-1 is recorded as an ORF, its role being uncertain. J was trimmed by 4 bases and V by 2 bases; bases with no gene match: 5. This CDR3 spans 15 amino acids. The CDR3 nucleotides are TGCGCCAGCAGTCAACTGGGACAGGGGAAGTACGAGCAGTACTTC. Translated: CASSQLGQGKYEQYF.

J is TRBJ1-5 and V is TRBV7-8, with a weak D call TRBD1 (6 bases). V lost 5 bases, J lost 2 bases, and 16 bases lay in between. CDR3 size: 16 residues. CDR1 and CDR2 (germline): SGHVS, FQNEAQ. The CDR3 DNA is TGTGCCAGCAGCCCTACAGGGAGGGTCGGCAATCAGCCCCAGCATTTT. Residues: CASSPTGRVGNQPQHF.

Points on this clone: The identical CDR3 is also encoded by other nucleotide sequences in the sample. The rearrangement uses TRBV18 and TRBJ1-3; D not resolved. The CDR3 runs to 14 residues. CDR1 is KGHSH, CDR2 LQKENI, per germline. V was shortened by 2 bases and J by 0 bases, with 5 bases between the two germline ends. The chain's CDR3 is CASSPGVSGNTIYF. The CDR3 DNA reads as TGTGCCAGCTCACCAGGGGTCTCTGGAAACACCATATATTTT.

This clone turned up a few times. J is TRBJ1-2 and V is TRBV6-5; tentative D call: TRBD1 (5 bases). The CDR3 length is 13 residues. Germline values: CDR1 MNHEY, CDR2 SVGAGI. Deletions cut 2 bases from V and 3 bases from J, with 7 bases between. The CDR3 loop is CASSYTTDYGYTF. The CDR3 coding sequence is TGTGCCAGCAGTTACACGACAGACTATGGCTACACCTTC.

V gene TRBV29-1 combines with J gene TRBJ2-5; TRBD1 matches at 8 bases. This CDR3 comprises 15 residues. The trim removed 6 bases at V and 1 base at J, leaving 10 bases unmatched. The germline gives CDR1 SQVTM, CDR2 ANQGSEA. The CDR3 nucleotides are TGCAGCGTCAAGGACAGGGCGGATTTCCAAGAGACCCAGTACTTC. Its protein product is CSVKDRADFQETQYF.

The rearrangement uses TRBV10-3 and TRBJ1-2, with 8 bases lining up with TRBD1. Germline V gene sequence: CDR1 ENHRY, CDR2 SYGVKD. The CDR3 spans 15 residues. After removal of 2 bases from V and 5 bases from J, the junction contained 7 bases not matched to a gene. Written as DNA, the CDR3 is TGTGCCATCAGTGAGGGACAGGGCTTTGGGTATGGCTACACCTTC. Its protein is CAISEGQGFGYGYTF.

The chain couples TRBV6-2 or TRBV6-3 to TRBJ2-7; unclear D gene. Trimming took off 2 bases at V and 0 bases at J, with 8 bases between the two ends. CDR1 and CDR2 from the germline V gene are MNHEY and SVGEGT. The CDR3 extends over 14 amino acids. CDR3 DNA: TGTGCCAGCAGTTACGGTCCGGACTCCTACGAGCAGTACTTC. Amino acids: CASSYGPDSYEQYF.

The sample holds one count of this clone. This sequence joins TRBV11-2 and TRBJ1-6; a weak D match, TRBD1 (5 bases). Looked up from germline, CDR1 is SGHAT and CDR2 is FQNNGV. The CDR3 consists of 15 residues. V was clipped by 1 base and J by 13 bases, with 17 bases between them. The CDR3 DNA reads TGTGCCAGCAGCTTAGGACAGCTCCCGCTTTTGCCCCTCCACTTT. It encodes CASSLGQLPLLPLHF.

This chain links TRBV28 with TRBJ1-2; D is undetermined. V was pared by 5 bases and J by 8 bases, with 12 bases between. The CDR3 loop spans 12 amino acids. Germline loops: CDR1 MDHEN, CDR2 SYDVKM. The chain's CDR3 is CASSTLGRGYTF. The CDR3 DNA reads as TGTGCCAGCAGTACCCTAGGACGGGGCTACACCTTC.